These 14 T cell receptor beta chains came from one sample sequenced in a study of T cell responses to AZD1222 COVID-19 vaccine. Method: immunoSEQ multiplex PCR; TCRdb's copy keeps in-frame clones and lacks some. This table has about 100,000 clones, around 92% appearing once. The sequences come from peripheral blood, collected 28 days after the second AZD1222 dose. The source is an adult who received the AZD1222 COVID-19 vaccine.

The chain employs TRBV2 and TRBJ2-1, with 10 bases fitting TRBD1. The CDR3 runs to 18 residues. Unmatched junction bases numbered 16, after V lost 5 bases and J lost 6 bases. From germline, CDR1 is SNHLY and CDR2 FYNNEI. CDR3 DNA sequence: TGTGCCAGCAGTCAGAACAGGCCCGACAGGGGGCCTTTCAATGAGCAGTTCTTC. Its protein is CASSQNRPDRGPFNEQFF.

This clone was recorded only once. The rearrangement uses TRBV5-6 and TRBJ2-1, with D unclear. The CDR3 sequence is 16 residues long. V lost 0 bases to trimming and J lost 5 bases, with 15 bases between them. The germline gives CDR1 SGHDT, CDR2 YYEEEE. For the CDR3, the DNA is TGTGCCAGCAGCTTGGTGGAGAGACGCGTTAACAATGAGCAGTTCTTC. Translated, it gives CASSLVERRVNNEQFF.

This sequence joins TRBV30 and TRBJ1-2; the D is unclear. The germline V gene has CDR1 GTSNPN and CDR2 SVGIG (reference sequence). Between the trimmed V and J ends, which lost 0 bases and 2 bases, there was a span of 10 bases. The CDR3 extends over 14 amino acids. The CDR3 region is CAWSVGRPNYGYTF. The CDR3 DNA follows: TGTGCCTGGAGTGTAGGGCGGCCCAACTATGGCTACACCTTC.

This sequence joins TRBV6-5 and TRBJ2-2; D uncertain. Germline CDR1 is MNHEY and CDR2 is SVGAGI. Trimming left V 7 bases short and J 5 bases short, with 8 bases between. This CDR3 contains 12 residues. In DNA form, the CDR3 reads TGTGCCAGCACCCCGTCAACCGGGGAGCTGTTTTTT. Translated: CASTPSTGELFF.

The chain carries TRBV7-2 and TRBJ2-1; 11 bases agree with TRBD2. V gave up 5 bases and J gave up 6 bases; unmatched junction bases: 9. Germline assignment: CDR1 SGHTA and CDR2 FQGNSA. This CDR3 has 16 residues. CDR3 coding DNA: TGTGCCAGCAGCCTCTTAGCGGGGGGGCCGGTCAATGAGCAGTTCTTC. This encodes CASSLLAGGPVNEQFF.

The chain recombines TRBV5-1 with TRBJ2-1; 14 bases line up with TRBD2. The CDR3 runs 15 residues. Germline CDR1 and CDR2: SGHRS and YFSETQ. V was pared by 2 bases and J by 15 bases, with 10 bases of the junction left unmatched. The CDR3 sequence: CASSLRLAGGRGVFF. The CDR3 DNA reads as TGCGCCAGCAGCTTAAGACTAGCGGGGGGGCGAGGTGTGTTCTTC. Full variable domain (rest looked up from reference TRBV5-1 and TRBJ2-1): KAGVTQTPRYLIKTRGQQVTLSCSPISGHRSVSWYQQTPGQGLQFLFEYFSETQRNKGNFPGRFSGRQFSNSRSEMNVSTLELGDSALYLCASSLRLAGGRGVFFGPGTRLTVL.

This chain links TRBV24-1 with TRBJ2-2; TRBD1 is a possible D gene (5 bases). CDR3 length equals 13 residues. Looked up from germline, CDR1 is KGHDR and CDR2 is SFDVKD. Trimming pared 2 bases from V and 6 bases from J, leaving 6 bases between. The CDR3 spells CATSDSGSGELFF. For the CDR3, the DNA is TGTGCCACCAGTGATTCAGGGTCCGGGGAGCTGTTTTTT.

The gene calls are TRBV5-5 and TRBJ1-5; D is unresolved. V dropped 2 bases and J dropped 5 bases, with 17 bases sitting between them. The CDR3 extends over 16 amino acids. Germline V CDR1 and CDR2: SGHKS, YYEKEE (reference sequence). CDR3 bases: TGTGCCAGCAGCTTAAATCTGGAGTATCCTTATCAGCCCCAGCATTTT. Amino acids: CASSLNLEYPYQPQHF.

The chain couples TRBV4-3 to TRBJ2-1; D is undetermined. The CDR3 spans 12 residues. The V gene lost 1 base and the J gene lost 6 bases, with 4 bases spanning the gap. Germline V gene sequence: CDR1 LGHNA, CDR2 YSLEER. The CDR3 loop is CASSQGGNEQFF. The DNA for the CDR3 is TGCGCCAGCAGCCAAGGCGGCAATGAGCAGTTCTTC.

The chain uses TRBV7-2 and TRBJ2-7, with D perhaps being TRBD1 or TRBD2 (5 bases each). This CDR3 is 15 amino acids long. Germline V gene sequence: CDR1 SGHTA, CDR2 FQGNSA. V lost 3 bases and J 0 bases, leaving 12 bases between the germline ends. The CDR3 DNA follows: TGTGCCAGCAGCTTCTCTAGGGGAGTCTCCTACGAGCAGTACTTC. This codes for CASSFSRGVSYEQYF. Variable domain in full (rest from reference TRBV7-2 and TRBJ2-7): GAGVSQSPSNKVTEKGKDVELRCDPISGHTALYWYRQSLGQGLEFLIYFQGNSAPDKSGLPSDRFSAERTGGSVSTLTIQRTQQEDSAVYLCASSFSRGVSYEQYFGPGTRLTVT.

V gene TRBV5-6 combines with J gene TRBJ1-2; perhaps TRBD1 as D (5 bases). The CDR3 has 13 residues. CDR1 is SGHDT, CDR2 YYEEEE, per germline. V was clipped by 0 bases and J by 2 bases, with 5 bases between them. The CDR3 DNA reads TGTGCCAGCAGCTTGGCAGGGAACTATGGCTACACCTTC. Its protein product is CASSLAGNYGYTF.

The gene calls are TRBV30 and TRBJ2-7; TRBD1 aligns across 7 bases. The V gene's germline CDR1 is GTSNPN and CDR2 SVGIG (reference sequence). CDR3 length equals 13 residues. V lost 5 bases, J lost 2 bases, and 6 bases stayed unmatched. DNA for the CDR3: TGTGCCTGGGCCCGGGACAGACCCTACGAGCAGTACTTC. Amino acids: CAWARDRPYEQYF.

The chain carries TRBV7-2 and TRBJ2-3, with 8 bases fitting TRBD2. The CDR3 length is 16 residues. Germline loops: CDR1 SGHTA, CDR2 FQGNSA. V lost 0 bases to trimming and J lost 6 bases; unmatched junction nucleotides: 8. The CDR3 is CASSLAPTGGTDTQYF. The CDR3 DNA is TGTGCCAGCAGCTTAGCCCCGACGGGAGGGACTGATACGCAGTATTTT.

The chain recombines TRBV19 with TRBJ1-5; the D is unclear. CDR1 and CDR2 (germline): LNHDA, SQIVND (reference sequence). There are 14 residues in the CDR3. Trimming left V 2 bases short and J 0 bases short, with 5 bases between. CDR3 amino acids: CASSIQHSNQPQHF. DNA of the CDR3: TGTGCCAGTAGTATACAGCATAGCAATCAGCCCCAGCATTTT.